This T cell receptor (beta chain) was sequenced in a study of shared clonotypes between healthy human individuals. Naive CD8 populations comprised CD45RO-negative cells positively selected for CCR7, excluding terminally differentiated effector memory CD45RA+ cells. Several immunoSEQ plates received, in even portions, the genomic DNA of each subset. Clones were read by immunoSEQ multiplex PCR, and TCRdb kept only the in-frame ones, dropping some. The sample records 550,000 to 600,000 clones, more than 95% being singletons. This CDR3 contains 14 residues. With V trimmed by 4 bases and J by 2 bases, 3 bases remained unmatched. Germline CDR1 and CDR2: SGHDT and YYEEEE.

The receptor was derived from a young man in good health. This sequence joins TRBV5-6 and TRBJ2-1, with TRBD1 identical over 7 bases. The sequenced sample was naive CD8+ T cells sorted from blood. The DNA of the CDR3 is TGTGCCAGCAGCCCCGGGACAGCCTACAATGAGCAGTTCTTC. Amino acid sequence: CASSPGTAYNEQFF.